These 11 T cell receptor beta chains were sequenced from one sample in a study of T-cell reconstitution after alpha-beta-depleted transplantation in children. A library of TCRbeta sequences, prepared with unique molecular identifiers, was generated. TCRdb reanalysed the PCR reads using MiXCR and keeps one entry per CDR3 protein. The sample contains about 280,000 distinct CDR3 sequences, around 10% of which appear only once. The sample in question was peripheral blood, obtained 180 days after TCRalphabeta/CD19-depleted stem cell transplant. The receptors were sampled from a male patient between 2 and 15 years old who had a stem cell transplant for chronic granulomatous disease, so the T cells may come from the graft donor.

This clonotype was seen many times. The rearrangement joins TRBV7-8 to TRBJ2-7; 7 bases line up with TRBD1. The CDR3 has 15 residues. V shed 6 bases, J shed 4 bases, and the junction held 12 bases outside the gene matches. Germline CDR1 and CDR2: SGHVS and FQNEAQ. DNA for the CDR3: TGTGCCAGCAGGAGGACGGGGACAGCCGGTTACGAGCAGTACTTC. Translating it yields CASRRTGTAGYEQYF. The full variable domain, its missing parts supplied by reference TRBV7-8 and TRBJ2-7, is GAGVSQSPRYKVAKRGQDVALRCDPISGHVSLFWYQQALGQGPEFLTYFQNEAQLDKSGLPSDRFFAERPEGSVSTLKIQRTQQEDSAVYLCASRRTGTAGYEQYFGPGTRLTVT.

This clonotype was observed at least ten times. The chain joins TRBV6-1 to TRBJ1-2; 10 bases line up with TRBD1. Per germline, CDR1 MNHNS and CDR2 SASEGT. The CDR3 has 14 residues. The V segment lost 6 bases and the J segment 5 bases; nucleotides outside the gene matches: 6. The CDR3 bases are TGTGCCAGCAGACGGGGACAGGGGACTTATGGCTACACCTTC. It specifies CASRRGQGTYGYTF.

This clonotype was counted many times. The chain joins TRBV6-1 to TRBJ2-2, with 10 positions matching TRBD2. The V gene's germline CDR1 is MNHNS and CDR2 SASEGT. This CDR3 is 15 amino acids long. Unmatched junction bases numbered 6, after V lost 7 bases and J lost 4 bases. Here the CDR3 reads CASNLAGASTGELFF. The CDR3 region has the DNA TGTGCCAGCAATCTAGCGGGGGCCTCCACCGGGGAGCTGTTTTTT.

The rearrangement uses TRBV18 and TRBJ2-2; D remains unclear. Germline CDR1 reads KGHSH; CDR2 reads LQKENI. This CDR3 has 13 amino acids. V was pared by 1 base and J by 7 bases, with 7 bases between. The DNA of the CDR3 is TGTGCCAGCTCACCACTTACTGGCGGGGAGCTGTTTTTT. It codes for CASSPLTGGELFF.

This clonotype was detected many times. The chain carries TRBV5-1 and TRBJ1-2; D remains ambiguous. The ends were cut back, 5 bases at V and 6 bases at J, with 11 bases in the middle. The germline V gene encodes CDR1 SGHRS and CDR2 YFSETQ. The CDR3 is made up of 12 amino acids. CDR3 sequence (DNA): TGCGCCAGCAGTGCCAGGACGGATGGCTACACCTTC. This sequence encodes CASSARTDGYTF.

This clonotype showed up many times. V gene TRBV6-2 or TRBV6-3 combines with J gene TRBJ1-1; D unclear. CDR1 MNHEY and CDR2 SVGEGT come from the germline V gene. This CDR3 has 14 residues. The V and J ends lost 0 bases and 8 bases respectively, with 13 bases between them. CDR3: CASSYSMLETEAFF. The CDR3 DNA sequence: TGTGCCAGCAGTTACTCGATGCTTGAAACAGAAGCTTTCTTT.

This clonotype was seen repeatedly, ten times or more. J is TRBJ2-3 and V is TRBV6-1, with D possibly called TRBD1 or TRBD2 (5 bases each). The CDR3 is 14 amino acids. Trimming stripped 6 bases from V and 6 bases from J, with 16 bases between. CDR1 MNHNS and CDR2 SASEGT come from the germline V gene. Here the CDR3 reads CASSPRGPIDTQYF. The CDR3 DNA reads TGTGCCAGCAGCCCCCGGGGCCCTATCGATACGCAGTATTTT.

The chain couples TRBV7-6 to TRBJ2-7; D ambiguous. The length of the CDR3 is 15 residues. Germline CDR1 is SGHVS and CDR2 is FNYEAQ. V was shortened by 2 bases and J by 6 bases, with 17 bases between the two germline ends. CDR3 region: CASSLSGAGVFEQYF. In DNA, the CDR3 is TGTGCCAGCAGCTTAAGTGGCGCAGGAGTTTTCGAGCAGTACTTC.

In this sample, this clonotype turned up many times. The J gene is TRBJ2-7, the V gene TRBV20-1; possibly TRBD2 for D (5 bases). Germline V gives CDR1 DFQATT, CDR2 SNEGSKA (reference sequence). Deletions cut 6 bases from V and 9 bases from J, with 12 bases between. The CDR3 runs 10 residues. CDR3 sequence: CSATSGGQYF. CDR3 DNA: TGCAGTGCCACGTCCGGAGGGCAGTACTTC.

This clonotype was seen ten or more times. Written as DNA, the CDR3 is TGCAGTGCGGCCCCGGGACGGAACACCGGGGAGCTGTTTTTT. It encodes CSAAPGRNTGELFF. The chain couples TRBV20-1 to TRBJ2-2; D may be TRBD1 or TRBD2 (5 bases each). Germline CDR1 is DFQATT and CDR2 is SNEGSKA (reference sequence). This CDR3 has 14 amino acids. Trimming removed 6 bases at V and 1 base at J, with 12 bases between.

This clonotype was observed many times. V and J are TRBV7-9 and TRBJ1-2; D not certain. The CDR3 contains 12 residues. The V and J ends lost 5 bases and 9 bases respectively, with 13 bases between them. Germline V lookup: CDR1 SEHNR, CDR2 FQNEAQ (reference sequence). The CDR3 here is CASSDIDSRYTF. The CDR3 DNA follows: TGTGCCAGCAGCGACATAGACTCCCGCTACACCTTC.